Below, 6 T cell receptor beta chains from the same sample are listed, as sequenced in a study of blood T cells in healthy people across ages. With a J-beta primer mix and a sample-barcoded 5' primer, a second PCR ran about 6 to 11 cycles. A single record per CDR3 protein comes from TCRdb applying MiXCR to the 5' RACE reads. In the table there are approximately 1,000,000 distinct CDR3 sequences, more than 40% of which are singletons. The sequenced material came from blood. The receptors originated from an older woman in good health.

The CDR3 is CSALSDRGNNSPLHF. The CDR3, as DNA: TGCAGTGCTCTCTCGGACAGGGGAAATAATTCACCCCTCCACTTT. The genes are TRBV20-1 and TRBJ1-6; TRBD1 agrees at 9 bases. The CDR3 covers 15 residues. Germline trimming cut 5 bases from V and 5 bases from J; bases unmatched to any gene: 7. Germline V lookup: CDR1 DFQATT, CDR2 SNEGSKA (reference sequence).

The V call is TRBV15, the J call TRBJ1-4, with D unresolved. Germline CDR1 is LNHNV and CDR2 is YYDKDF (reference sequence). V shed 1 base and J shed 7 bases, with 10 bases lying between them. The CDR3 runs to 14 residues. The CDR3 is CATSRAGRSEKLFF. In DNA, the CDR3 is TGTGCCACCAGCAGAGCAGGCAGGTCTGAAAAACTGTTTTTT.

In this sample, this clonotype turned up a few times. The gene calls are TRBV18 and TRBJ1-5, with a weak D call TRBD1 (6 bases). Between the trimmed V and J ends, which lost 2 bases and 5 bases, there was a span of 16 bases. This CDR3 has 16 amino acids. Germline CDR1 KGHSH, CDR2 LQKENI. CDR3 residues: CASSPGGSGVYQPQHF. CDR3 in DNA: TGTGCCAGCTCACCAGGGGGTTCAGGGGTCTATCAGCCCCAGCATTTT. Variable domain in full (rest from reference TRBV18 and TRBJ1-5): NAGVMQNPRHLVRRRGQEARLRCSPMKGHSHVYWYRQLPEEGLKFMVYLQKENIIDESGMPKERFSAEFPKEGPSILRIQQVVRGDSAAYFCASSPGGSGVYQPQHFGDGTRLSIL.

This clonotype was recorded many times. The chain carries TRBV12-5 and TRBJ2-5; 7 positions agree with TRBD1. Per the germline V gene, CDR1 is LGHNT and CDR2 is FRNRAP. CDR3 length equals 13 residues. V lost 5 bases to trimming and J lost 4 bases; unmatched junction nucleotides: 4. CDR3 sequence reads: CASGKGQTETQYF. The CDR3 nucleotides read TGTGCTAGTGGTAAGGGACAGACAGAGACCCAGTACTTC.

The genes are TRBV21-1 and TRBJ2-1; the table names TRBD2, a call not compared with the DNA. TRBV21-1 is recorded as a pseudogene. The CDR3 sequence is 17 residues long. The CDR3 loop reads CASSIPTISGSLNEQFF. DNA for the CDR3: TGTGCCAGCAGCATCCCGACGATTAGCGGGAGCCTGAATGAGCAGTTCTTC.

J is TRBJ1-5 and V is TRBV27, with 7 bases lining up with TRBD1. Losses at the gene ends were 3 bases for V and 7 bases for J; bases not matched to a gene: 9. The CDR3 has 15 residues. From germline, CDR1 is MNHEY and CDR2 SMNVEV (reference sequence). DNA for the CDR3: TGTGCCAGCAGTTTGCGGACAGGCTCCGACCAGCCCCAGCATTTT. It yields the protein CASSLRTGSDQPQHF.